Below, one T cell receptor beta chain is given with its context. At one boundary the junction diverges from the germline segment, which might be a read error. The sample comes from a study of tumor-infiltrating lymphocytes in primary liver carcinoma. CDR3 size: 14 residues. Germline values: CDR1 MGHRA, CDR2 YSYEKL. From approximately 500 ng total RNA, TCR beta cDNA was generated with a primer in the constant region. The TCR beta library was amplified through three nested multiplex PCR rounds in a modified ARM-PCR procedure. The first two PCR rounds used TRBV1-TRBV30 forward primers with a C-beta reverse primer, around 10 cycles each. A single record per CDR3 protein comes from TCRdb applying MiXCR to the multiplex PCR reads. The sample carries fewer than 85,000 distinct CDR3 sequences, roughly 71% recorded once. The study co-extracted DNA and RNA from about 21-30 mg of unsorted bulk tissue.

Sequencing was performed on tumor-adjacent normal liver tissue. V gene TRBV4-1 combines with J gene TRBJ2-7, with D possibly TRBD2 on 5 matching bases. The sequence came from a man aged 40-49 years with primary liver carcinoma and hepatitis B virus infection. The DNA of the CDR3 is TGCACCAGCAGCCAACGGGATGGCTCCCACGAGCAGTACTTC. As protein: CTSSQRDGSHEQYF.